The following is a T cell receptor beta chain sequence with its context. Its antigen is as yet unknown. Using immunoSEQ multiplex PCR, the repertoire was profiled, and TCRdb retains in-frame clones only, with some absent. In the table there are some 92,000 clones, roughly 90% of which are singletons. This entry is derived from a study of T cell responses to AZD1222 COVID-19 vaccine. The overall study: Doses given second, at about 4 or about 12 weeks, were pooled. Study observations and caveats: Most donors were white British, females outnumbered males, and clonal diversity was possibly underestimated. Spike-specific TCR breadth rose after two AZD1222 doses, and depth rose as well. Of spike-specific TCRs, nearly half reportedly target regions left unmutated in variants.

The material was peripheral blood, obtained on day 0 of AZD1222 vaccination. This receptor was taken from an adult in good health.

The CDR3 loop is CASSLSQGSYYEQYF. DNA of the CDR3: TGTGCCAGCAGCCTCTCCCAGGGAAGCTACTACGAGCAGTACTTC. The chain is built from TRBV7-2 and TRBJ2-7; TRBD1 might be the D (5 bases). CDR1 is SGHTA, CDR2 FQGNSA, per germline. Deletions cut 5 bases from V and 3 bases from J, with 17 bases between. This CDR3 comprises 15 residues.